This T cell receptor (beta chain) was sequenced for a study of T cell repertoires and Cas9 in healthy adults (dated by TCRdb to 2016 to 2019). Context from the whole study: Within the CD4 and CD8 compartments, the researchers characterized SpCas9-reactive T cells in terms of multi-effector potency, cytotoxicity and lineage determination. The study looked at preexisting T cell immunity to the Streptococcus pyogenes Cas9 nuclease (SpCas9), which is used in CRISPR gene editing.

Donors were healthy humans. CDR1 and CDR2 are drawn from the germline V gene: SGHVS, FQNEAQ. V is clipped by 0 bases and J by 4 bases, and the sequence between their germline boundaries is 9 bases long. The CDR3 sequence holds 14 residues, the cysteine and phenylalanine included. Just the 42-base CDR3 DNA is kept, in frame starting at base 1. Receptor amplification or capture employed the immunoSEQ multiplex PCR assay. TCRdb's version of the immuneACCESS table is confined to in-frame rearrangements and falls short of the full clone set. An unresolved V gene accounts for under half of the shortfall where checked; the remainder is of unknown origin. In all, the sample holds tens of thousands of clones, and about 88% of those were seen once. The ten largest clones add up to about 0.69% of the sample. General findings and caveats noted by the study authors: In vitro, the proliferation and function of SpCas9-reactive effector T cells were reported to be mitigated by SpCas9-reactive regulatory T cells.

As for this clone: There is no known antigen for this receptor. Base qualities are not recorded, but no much larger clone differs from it by a single base.

The rearrangement joined TRBV7-8 to TRBJ1-2, with TRBD1 tentatively as D gene (6 bases match). The source material was CD4+ effector T cells (CD127+, CD25-, CD137-, CD154-) from PBMCs; culture status not recorded. The source of this sequence is a human donor in good health. The DNA sequence reads TGTGCCAGCAGCTTAGCCGGGGGGCTCTATGGCTACACCTTC. Translated, this is CASSLAGGLYGYTF.